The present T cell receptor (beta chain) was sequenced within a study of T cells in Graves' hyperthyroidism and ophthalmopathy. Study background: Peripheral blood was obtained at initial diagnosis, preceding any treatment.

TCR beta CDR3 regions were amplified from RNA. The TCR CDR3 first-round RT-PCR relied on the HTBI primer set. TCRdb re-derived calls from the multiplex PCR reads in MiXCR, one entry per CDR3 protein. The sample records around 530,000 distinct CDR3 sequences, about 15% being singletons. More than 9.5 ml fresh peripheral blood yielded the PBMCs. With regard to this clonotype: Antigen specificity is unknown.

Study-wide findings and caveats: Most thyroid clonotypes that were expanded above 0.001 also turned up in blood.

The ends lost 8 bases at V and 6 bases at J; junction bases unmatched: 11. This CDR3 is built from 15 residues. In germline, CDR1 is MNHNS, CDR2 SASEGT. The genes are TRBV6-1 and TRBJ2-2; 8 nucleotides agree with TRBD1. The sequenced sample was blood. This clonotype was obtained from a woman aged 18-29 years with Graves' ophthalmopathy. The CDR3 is CASVAPDRAAGELFF. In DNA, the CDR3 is TGTGCCAGCGTGGCCCCGGACAGGGCTGCCGGGGAGCTGTTTTTT.